Listed here are 9 T cell receptor beta chains from one sample, sequenced in a study of T cells after yellow fever vaccination. One entry per CDR3 protein results from TCRdb running MiXCR on the 5' RACE reads. This sample has roughly 350,000 distinct CDR3 sequences, with roughly 3.9% found just once. The sequencing here drew on PBMCs, taken 5 days after the yellow fever booster vaccination. Source of these receptors: a young man who received the YFV17D yellow fever vaccine.

This clonotype occurred many times. This rearrangement joins TRBV29-1 to TRBJ2-2; weak D call: TRBD1 (5 bases). Trimming stripped 4 bases from V and 7 bases from J, with 16 bases between. The CDR3 runs 14 residues. Germline values: CDR1 SQVTM, CDR2 ANQGSEA. In DNA, the CDR3 is TGCAGCGTTGTAGGGGTCCAGTTGGGCGGGGAGCTGTTTTTT. Translation: CSVVGVQLGGELFF.

The rearrangement joins TRBV20-1 to TRBJ1-2; D unclear. V lost 0 bases and J lost 8, with 19 bases in between. This CDR3 contains 15 residues. CDR1 and CDR2 from the germline V gene are DFQATT and SNEGSKA (reference sequence). The CDR3 DNA reads as TGCAGTGCTAGAGATGAATCACCACTAGGCTTCGGCTACACCTTC. Its protein is CSARDESPLGFGYTF.

The chain uses TRBV7-9 and TRBJ1-1; D gene uncertain. The CDR3 totals 12 residues. Germline V gene lookup returns CDR1 SEHNR and CDR2 FQNEAQ (reference sequence). Trimming removed 5 bases at V and 4 bases at J, with 8 bases between. Here the CDR3 reads CASSPLPTEAFF. CDR3 bases: TGTGCCAGCAGCCCTCTTCCCACTGAAGCTTTCTTT.

This clonotype was counted only a few times. The gene calls are TRBV7-2 and TRBJ2-7; TRBD2 aligns across 10 bases. The CDR3 loop spans 15 amino acids. Trimming cost V 1 base and J 7 bases; bases outside gene matches: 7. CDR1 and CDR2 from the germline V gene are SGHTA and FQGNSA. The CDR3 coding sequence is TGTGCCAGCAGCTTAGGGCCCAGCGGGGGGGGTGAGCAGTACTTC. This gives the protein CASSLGPSGGGEQYF. The full variable domain, completed using reference TRBV7-2 and TRBJ2-7, is GAGVSQSPSNKVTEKGKDVELRCDPISGHTALYWYRQSLGQGLEFLIYFQGNSAPDKSGLPSDRFSAERTGGSVSTLTIQRTQQEDSAVYLCASSLGPSGGGEQYFGPGTRLTVT.

There are many counts of this clonotype. The chain uses TRBV12-3 or TRBV12-4 and TRBJ2-4, with D hard to call. With 7 bases removed from V and 1 base from J, the gap between germline ends came to 11 bases. The CDR3 is 14 amino acids. CDR3 sequence reads: CASTITNAKNIQYF. In DNA form, the CDR3 reads TGTGCCAGCACCATCACTAATGCCAAAAACATTCAGTACTTC.

The chain uses TRBV28 and TRBJ2-7; 9 bases fit TRBD2. The ends lost 4 bases at V and 4 bases at J; junction bases unmatched: 5. CDR1 and CDR2 (germline): MDHEN, SYDVKM. CDR3 length equals 14 residues. The CDR3 here is CASSSRAGGYEQYV. The CDR3 region has the DNA TGTGCCAGCAGTTCCCGAGCGGGGGGTTACGAGCAGTACGTC.

V gene TRBV4-1 combines with J gene TRBJ1-5, with a tentative D call TRBD1 (6 bases). Trimming stripped 5 bases from V and 0 bases from J, with 11 bases between. The CDR3 runs to 15 residues. Germline-derived CDR1 and CDR2 are MGHRA and YSYEKL. The CDR3 region is CASSARDISNQPQHF. Written as DNA, the CDR3 is TGCGCCAGCAGCGCCCGGGACATTAGCAATCAGCCCCAGCATTTT.

The genes are TRBV4-3 and TRBJ1-6; D is undetermined. V was cut by 3 bases and J by 0 bases, with 15 bases left in between. The length of the CDR3 is 18 residues. Germline V CDR1 and CDR2: LGHNA, YSLEER. The CDR3 loop is CASSHDSSESSYNSPLHF. CDR3 in DNA: TGCGCCAGCAGCCACGACTCATCGGAGAGCTCCTATAATTCACCCCTCCACTTT.

This clonotype was counted many times. The V call is TRBV27, the J call TRBJ1-1; D is unresolved. The CDR3 consists of 14 residues. Germline CDR1 is MNHEY and CDR2 is SMNVEV (reference sequence). Trimming removed 7 bases from V and 1 base from J, with 13 bases in between. The CDR3 DNA follows: TGTGCCAGCACCCTGACGAGTGCGAACACTGAAGCTTTCTTT. This sequence encodes CASTLTSANTEAFF.